This T cell receptor (beta chain) was sequenced for a study of cytomegalovirus exposure and HLA in healthy donors. Each donor was healthy, and each was a bone marrow donor. Comment on this clone: As yet, its antigen is unknown.

Whole-study results and caveats: Available immune exposure information was restricted to CMV serostatus only. Investigators reported about 160 TCR beta chains as tied to cytomegalovirus.

Per the germline V gene, CDR1 is GTSNPN and CDR2 is SVGIG (reference sequence). V shed 0 bases and J shed 4 bases, with 10 bases lying between them. This CDR3 comprises 14 residues. In the PCR, 60 Vbeta and 13 Jbeta primers were used. Assay: immunoSEQ multiplex PCR; the TCRdb copy retains only in-frame clones and omits some. The data contain roughly 110,000 clones, around 82% of them seen just once; the ten biggest clones take up about 1.6%. The rearrangement links TRBV30 to TRBJ1-5; D gene uncertain. The source is a man in his fifties or sixties in good health and CMV-seronegative. The sequenced sample consisted of PBMCs. The CDR3 sequence: CAWSVLGRNQPQHF. The CDR3 DNA reads as TGTGCCTGGAGTGTACTTGGGAGAAATCAGCCCCAGCATTTT.